This T cell receptor beta chain was sequenced in a study of human T cells and chemical hapten exposure. TCRdb ran MiXCR on the RACE reads and lists one entry per CDR3 protein. The repertoire has nearly 350,000 distinct CDR3 sequences, about 7% of them found once; the top ten carry 7.5% to 9%. Time point here: patch test 1, 2 weeks after DPC sensitization. Specified treatment: therapeutic diphenylcyclopropenone sensitization with weekly scalp DPC. V was trimmed by 6 bases and J by 1 base, leaving 13 bases between them. This CDR3 has 15 residues. Germline V gene lookup returns CDR1 LGHDT and CDR2 YNNKEL (reference sequence). This clonotype was observed a few times.

Sequencing used whole blood, obtained in connection with sensitization to the hapten diphenylcyclopropenone (DPC). The J gene is TRBJ1-5, the V gene TRBV3-1; D might be TRBD1 (6 bases). The clonotype originates from a woman younger than 35 with alopecia areata. Some clones in this sample may be carry-over from other donors' samples. The CDR3 region is CASSHRALSNQPQHF. The CDR3 coding sequence is TGTGCCAGCAGTCACAGGGCCCTAAGCAATCAGCCCCAGCATTTT.